This T cell receptor beta chain comes out of a study of CD8+CD57+ T cells in acquired aplastic anemia. Overall study context: The study obtained 11 million or so reads on average for CD4+ cells from healthy donors. Findings and caveats of the study: Some 28 CD8+ CDR3 sequences occurred in both the patients and the controls.

As regards this clonotype: The target antigen is unknown.

V gave up 2 bases and J gave up 1 base, with 12 bases separating them. The CDR3 totals 15 residues. Germline V gene lookup returns CDR1 SEHNR and CDR2 FQNEAQ (reference sequence). Researchers used genomic DNA as the template to profile TCR beta VDJ and CDR3. MiXCR, applied by TCRdb to the reads, yields one record per CDR3 protein. Of 400,000 to 450,000 distinct CDR3 sequences in the sample, 65% to 75% were seen once. The clonotype comes from a human donor in good health, serving as a control. Specimen: sorted CD4+, CD8+, or CD8+CD57+ T cells (not recorded which) from PBMCs. The V call is TRBV7-9, the J call TRBJ2-7; the D gene is possibly TRBD1 (6 bases). This CDR3 is CASSLLDRLSYEQYF. CDR3 nucleotides: TGTGCCAGCAGCTTACTAGACAGGCTATCCTACGAGCAGTACTTC.